This TCR beta chain comes out of a study of beta chain features in type 1 diabetes (dated by TCRdb to about 2018). Notes on the research overall: Mean age, gender distribution, total cell number and subset yield did not differ between patients and healthy donors. Whereas all 30 or so donors provided naive and central memory subsets, regulatory and stem cell-like memory subsets were isolated from just 8 patients and roughly eight healthy donors. The study compared TCRB repertoires of sorted circulating CD4+ T cell subsets between recently diagnosed type 1 diabetes patients and matched healthy donors. A total of some 110 million sorted cells were examined across all samples, and a strong correlation was observed between cell number per subset and RNA yield.

Each donor gave one peripheral blood draw, roughly 110 mL on average, collected into heparinised tubes. Naive, central memory, regulatory and stem cell-like memory CD4+ T cells were sorted on a BD FACSAria II using a panel including CD45RO, CCR7, CD25, CD127, CD95 and CD27. All sorted populations exceeded 95% purity. PBMCs were isolated immediately by Lymphoprep density gradient centrifugation and stained directly without culture. To minimize batch effects, samples were stained and sorted in pairs, one healthy donor with one patient per experiment. Reading the germline V gene gives CDR1 SGHTA and CDR2 FQGNSA. Counted from cysteine to phenylalanine, this CDR3 has 15 amino acids. The DNA shown is the 45-base CDR3, in frame from base 1. V is shortened by 2 bases, J by 4 bases, and the region joining them spans 14 bases. Worth noting for this clone: The clone's antigen remains unknown. Per-base qualities were not stored, and no clone one base away is much larger.

The High Capacity cDNA Reverse Transcription Kit was used to reverse transcribe all of the isolated RNA, meaning that expressed TCRB transcripts were what got sequenced. Deep immunoSEQ sequencing was performed on naive, central memory and regulatory T cell samples, with an average of roughly 3.6 million total reads per sample. Sorted cells were lysed in RLT buffer and RNA was extracted with DNase-treated RNeasy Micro or Mini kits, depending on cell number. Each cell subset was processed separately to prevent cross-contamination, with patient and healthy donor samples processed together. The immunoSEQ multiplex PCR was used to amplify TCRB sequences from cDNA, yielding 87-bp fragments that span the CDR3 region. Amplicons were sequenced on the Illumina HiSeq platform. On the study's bioinformatics: Synthetic template baselines were used to correct PCR bias computationally, reads within Hamming distance 2 were collapsed together, and singletons that could not be merged were discarded. Reads were aligned against IMGT to assign V, D and J genes, CDR3 length and insertions or deletions at six rearrangement sites. Within each subset, clonotype counts were normalized to sorted cell number, and only after that were true diversity and Gini coefficients computed with the tcR R package. Repertoire sharing was quantified using the overlap coefficient calculated on TCRB nucleotide sequences. As a proxy for the pre-selection repertoire, out-of-frame TCRB sequences from naive cells were analyzed. Entries here come from immuneACCESS through TCRdb and include only in-frame sequences with V and J called. Some clones fail to appear in such tables; in the studies checked, an unresolved V gene covers under half of the shortfall, and the cause of the remainder is unknown. That table supplies the V and J calls and clone size; D and trimming were determined from the DNA. The sample table lists hundreds of thousands of clones, roughly 12% of them with a count of one. About 0.01% of the sample belongs to the ten largest clones.

The full study reports these points: The naive, central memory and regulatory TCRB repertoires appeared to resemble one another more closely among patients than among healthy donors. In all four CD4+ subsets, TCRB CDR3 length was moderately but significantly shorter in type 1 diabetes patients. At VDJ recombination sites, patients with type 1 diabetes made fewer insertions and deleted more nucleotides, a pattern implying thymic rearrangement abnormalities. PCR might favor shorter templates, but patient and control samples were amplified and corrected together, so any skew would affect both groups equally. Only small numbers of individuals were included in the HLA sub-analyses, which left unresolved whether HLA type had any influence on TCRB rearrangement. Because cDNA was sequenced instead of genomic DNA, highly expressing activated cells could be over-represented, though the groups showed no difference in activation or CD3 levels.

The TCR sequence derives from a woman under 30 with type 1 diabetes. The V and J genes are TRBV7-2 and TRBJ1-2; a confident D gene designation cannot be given. The specimen was naive CD4+ T cells from blood. The cell subset or site label here, explained by the study, means: true naive CD4+ T cells. The nucleotide sequence is TGTGCCAGCAGCTTATCGGATGGAGGGTTCTATGGCTACACCTTC. Translated, it reads CASSLSDGGFYGYTF.